This T cell receptor (beta chain) comes out of a study of human T cells and chemical hapten exposure. At the level of the study: There were per-sample TCR yield variations, arising mainly from small pooled library volume differences.

Unique molecular identifiers were attached to individual cDNA molecules during library preparation. Using its own MiXCR run on the RACE reads, TCRdb lists one record per CDR3 protein. The sample comprises more than 150,000 distinct CDR3 sequences, about 22% of which are singletons, and 2% to 2.5% rests with the top ten. The germline CDR1 and CDR2 sequences are MNHEY and SVGAGI. The CDR3 is 12 residues long. V shed 5 bases and J shed 9 bases, with 10 bases lying between them. This clonotype was recorded a few times. The target antigen is unknown. Study-level findings and limits: Versus controls, significantly more large CDR3 similarity clusters arose from expanded TCRs. PT1 expanded TCR counts and patch test score correlated positively.

Time point given: patch test 3, about 24 weeks after DPC sensitization. As to treatment: therapeutic diphenylcyclopropenone sensitization with weekly scalp DPC. The chain joins TRBV6-5 to TRBJ2-2, with D perhaps matching TRBD1 (6 bases). The sequence derives from a woman in her 40s with alopecia areata. Some clones in this sample may be carry-over from other donors' samples. This specimen was whole blood, taken in connection with sensitization to the hapten diphenylcyclopropenone (DPC). This CDR3 is CASSRQGWELFF. CDR3 DNA sequence: TGTGCCAGCAGTCGGCAGGGGTGGGAGCTGTTTTTT.